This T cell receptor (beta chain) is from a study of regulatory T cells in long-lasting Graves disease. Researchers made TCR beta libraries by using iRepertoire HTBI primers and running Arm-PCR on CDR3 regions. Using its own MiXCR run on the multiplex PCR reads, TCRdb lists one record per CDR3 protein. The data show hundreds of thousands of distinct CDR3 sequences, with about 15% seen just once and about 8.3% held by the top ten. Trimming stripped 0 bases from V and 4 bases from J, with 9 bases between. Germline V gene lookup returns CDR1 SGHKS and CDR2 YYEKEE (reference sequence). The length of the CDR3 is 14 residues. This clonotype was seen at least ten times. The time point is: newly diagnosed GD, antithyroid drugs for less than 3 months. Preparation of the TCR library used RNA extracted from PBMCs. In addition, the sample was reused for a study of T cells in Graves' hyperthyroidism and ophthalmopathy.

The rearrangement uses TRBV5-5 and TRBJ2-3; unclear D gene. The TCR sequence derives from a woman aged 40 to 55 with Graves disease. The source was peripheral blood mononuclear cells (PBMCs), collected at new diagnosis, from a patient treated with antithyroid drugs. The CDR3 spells CASSLDTSPDTQYF. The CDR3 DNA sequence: TGTGCCAGCAGCTTGGACACAAGCCCAGATACGCAGTATTTT.